This T cell receptor beta chain was identified during a study of control samples from healthy donors and cancer patients. Clones were read by immunoSEQ multiplex PCR, and TCRdb kept only the in-frame ones, dropping some. The data show approximately 120,000 clones, with over 75% seen just once and just under 3% held by the top ten. The V segment lost 3 bases and the J segment 11 bases; nucleotides outside the gene matches: 7. There are 12 residues in the CDR3. Germline V lookup: CDR1 LGHDT, CDR2 YNNKEL (reference sequence). The receptor's source is a man aged 55 to 70 in good health. Material: blood. V and J are TRBV3-1 (or the pseudogene TRBV3-2) and TRBJ2-7; 7 bases match TRBD2. Written as DNA, the CDR3 is TGTGCCAGCAGCCAGGGAGCGGGGCTAAAGTACTTC. The encoded protein is CASSQGAGLKYF.